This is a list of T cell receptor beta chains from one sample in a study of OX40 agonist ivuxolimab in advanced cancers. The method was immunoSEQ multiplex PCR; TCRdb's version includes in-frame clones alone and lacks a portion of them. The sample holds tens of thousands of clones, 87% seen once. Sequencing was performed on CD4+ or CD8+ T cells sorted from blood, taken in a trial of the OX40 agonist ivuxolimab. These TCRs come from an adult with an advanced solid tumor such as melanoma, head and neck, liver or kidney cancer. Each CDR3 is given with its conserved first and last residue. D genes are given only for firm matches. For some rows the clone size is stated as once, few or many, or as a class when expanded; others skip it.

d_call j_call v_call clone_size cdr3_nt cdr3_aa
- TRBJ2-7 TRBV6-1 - TGTGCCAGCAGGGACAGTTCCTACGAGCAGTACTTC CASRDSSYEQYF
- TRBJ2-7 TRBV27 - TGTGCCAGCAGTCCCCCGGACACCGCCTACGAGCAGTACTTC CASSPPDTAYEQYF
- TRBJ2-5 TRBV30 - TGTGCCTGGAGTGGAGAGCGGCCCCCCGAAGGAGAGACCCAGTACTTC CAWSGERPPEGETQYF
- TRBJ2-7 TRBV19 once TGTGCCAGTAGTATAAAGGTGGGAACCCTCTACGAGCAGTACTTC CASSIKVGTLYEQYF
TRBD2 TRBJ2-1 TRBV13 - TGTGCCAGCAGCCCCTCCGGCGGGGGGGAATCCTACAATGAGCAGTTCTTC CASSPSGGGESYNEQFF
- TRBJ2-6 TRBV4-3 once TGCGCCAGCAGCCAAGATCGGGCGTCCGGGGCCAACGTCCTGACTTTC CASSQDRASGANVLTF
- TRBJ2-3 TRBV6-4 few TGTGCCAGCAGTGACGGTGCCTCTAGCACAGATACGCAGTATTTT CASSDGASSTDTQYF
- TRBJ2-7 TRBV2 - TGTGCCAGCAGTGAATTATGGGGGCTGGGGGAGCAGTACTTC CASSELWGLGEQYF
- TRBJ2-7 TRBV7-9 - TGTGCCAGCAGCTTAGGATGGGATTTCTACGAGCAGTACTTC CASSLGWDFYEQYF
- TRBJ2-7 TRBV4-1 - TGCGCCAGCAGCTACAGGGCTTCCTACGAGCAGTACTTC CASSYRASYEQYF
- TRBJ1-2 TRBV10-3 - TGTGCCATCACCAATTCCCGGGACACCTCTAACTATGGCTACACCTTC CAITNSRDTSNYGYTF
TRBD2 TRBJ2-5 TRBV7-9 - TGTGCCAGCAGCTTAGAGGGTAGCGGGGAGACCCAGTACTTC CASSLEGSGETQYF
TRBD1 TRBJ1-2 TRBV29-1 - TGCAGCGTTGAAGGGCGGACAGGCTCCTATGGCTACACCTTC CSVEGRTGSYGYTF
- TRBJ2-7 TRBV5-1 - TGCGCCAGCAGCCCAGGGACGGATCACTACGAGCAGTACTTC CASSPGTDHYEQYF
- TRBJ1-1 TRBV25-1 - TGTGCCAGCAGTGACCATTATAACACTGAAGCTTTCTTT CASSDHYNTEAFF
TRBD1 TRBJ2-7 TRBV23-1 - TGCGCCAGCAGTCACCGGGACAGGAGCTCCTACGAGCAGTACTTC CASSHRDRSSYEQYF
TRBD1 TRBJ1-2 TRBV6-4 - TGTGCCAGCAGTGACTCGACAGGGGGCTATGGCTACACCTTC CASSDSTGGYGYTF
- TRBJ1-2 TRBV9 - TGTGCCAGCAGCGGAACGGGGTCACTAGATGGCTACACCTTC CASSGTGSLDGYTF
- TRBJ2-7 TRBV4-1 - TGCGCCAGCAGCGATACGAGGTTCGACGAGCAGTACTTC CASSDTRFDEQYF
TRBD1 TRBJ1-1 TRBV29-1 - TGCAGCGGGAAGACAGGGGCGGTGAACACTGAAGCTTTCTTT CSGKTGAVNTEAFF
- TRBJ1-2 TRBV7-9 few TGTGCCAGCAGCTTAGAAAACAGGGATGGCTACACCTTC CASSLENRDGYTF
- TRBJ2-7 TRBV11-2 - TGTGCCAGCAGCTCATCGGGGGTCTACGAGCAGTACTTC CASSSSGVYEQYF
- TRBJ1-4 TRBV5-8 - TGTGCCAGCAGCGCCGCCGGGACACGGGATGAAAAACTGTTTTTT CASSAAGTRDEKLFF
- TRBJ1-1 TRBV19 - TGTGCCAGTAGTTCTCAACCTGCTGGTACTGAAGCTTTCTTT CASSSQPAGTEAFF
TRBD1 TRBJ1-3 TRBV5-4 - TGTGCCAGCAGGCACGACAGGGTTGGAAACACCATATATTTT CASRHDRVGNTIYF
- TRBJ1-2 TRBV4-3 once TGCGCCAGCAGCCAAGATCGGGGTCCTCCACCTCGGATGGTATATGGCTACACCTTC CASSQDRGPPPRMVYGYTF
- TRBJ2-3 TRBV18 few TGTGCCAGCTCACCGGATTCCACAGATACGCAGTATTTT CASSPDSTDTQYF
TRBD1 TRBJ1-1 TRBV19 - TGTGCCAGTAGTTGGCAGGGGGCGGACACTGAAGCTTTCTTT CASSWQGADTEAFF
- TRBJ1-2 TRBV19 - TGTGCCAGTAGTAAGCTTGGGGACTATGGCTACACCTTC CASSKLGDYGYTF
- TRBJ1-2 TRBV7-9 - TGTGCCAGCAGCTTAGTGGGGCCGGGGGTGAACAGCTATGGCTACACCTTC CASSLVGPGVNSYGYTF
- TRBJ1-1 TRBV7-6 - TGTGCCAGCAGCTACCACAGGGACCGCAACACTGAAGCTTTCTTT CASSYHRDRNTEAFF
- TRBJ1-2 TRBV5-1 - TGCGCCAGCAGCTCCACCGGGGTGGGGGGCTACACCTTC CASSSTGVGGYTF
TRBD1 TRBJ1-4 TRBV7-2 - TGTGCCAGCAGCTCAGGGGGGACGGGTGAAAAACTGTTTTTT CASSSGGTGEKLFF
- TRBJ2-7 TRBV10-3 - TGTGCCATCAGTGAGTCCATAAGCTACGAGCAGTACTTC CAISESISYEQYF
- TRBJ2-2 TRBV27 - TGTGCCAGCAGTACCGTCCGCACCGGGGAGCTGTTTTTT CASSTVRTGELFF
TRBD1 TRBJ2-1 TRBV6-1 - TGTGCCAGCAGTATCCGGGACAGGGGATACAATGAGCAGTTCTTC CASSIRDRGYNEQFF
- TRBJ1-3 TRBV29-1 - TGCAGCGTTGTCACAGTCGGTGGAAACACCATATATTTT CSVVTVGGNTIYF
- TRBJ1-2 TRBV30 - TGTGCCTGGAGTCCCAACGGGGGGAATGGCTACACCTTC CAWSPNGGNGYTF
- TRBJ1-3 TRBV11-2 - TGTGCCAGCAGCTTAGGACAGTGGGGAAACACCATATATTTT CASSLGQWGNTIYF
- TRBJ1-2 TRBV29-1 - TGCAGCGTTGAAGGGGGCAGTAGAATCTATGGCTACACCTTC CSVEGGSRIYGYTF
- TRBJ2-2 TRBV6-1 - TGTGCCAGCAGTGAAGCGCTAGGCTCGCCCGGGGAGCTGTTTTTT CASSEALGSPGELFF
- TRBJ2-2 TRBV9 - TGTGCCAGCAGCGTAGGAATACACACCGGGGAGCTGTTTTTT CASSVGIHTGELFF
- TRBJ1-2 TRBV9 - TGTGCCAGCAGCATCCGGGACGGCTGTAACTATGGCTACACCTTC CASSIRDGCNYGYTF
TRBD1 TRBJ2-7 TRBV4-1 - TGCGCCAGCAGCCAAAGGACAGGGAGCACCTACGAGCAGTACTTC CASSQRTGSTYEQYF
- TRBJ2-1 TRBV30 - TGTGCCTGGAGTGGTGTCGCCTACAATGAGCAGTTCTTC CAWSGVAYNEQFF
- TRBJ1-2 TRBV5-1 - TGCGCCAGCAGCTTGTTGCTGTTCGATAACTATGGCTACACCTTC CASSLLLFDNYGYTF
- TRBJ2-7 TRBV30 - TGTGCCTGGAGTTACGAGCAGTACTTC CAWSYEQYF
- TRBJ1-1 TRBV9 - TGTGCCAGCAGCGTAGTGGGGAGAGAAGCTTTCTTT CASSVVGREAFF
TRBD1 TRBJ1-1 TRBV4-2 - TGTGCCAGCAGCCCTCGGACAGGGGGCGGAGGGACTGAAGCTTTCTTT CASSPRTGGGGTEAFF
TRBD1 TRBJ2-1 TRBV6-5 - TGTGCCAGCAGTTACGTACAGGGGGCGGATGAGCAGTTCTTC CASSYVQGADEQFF
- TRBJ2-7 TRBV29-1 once TGCAGCGGGGGGACGGACTACGAGCAGTACTTC CSGGTDYEQYF
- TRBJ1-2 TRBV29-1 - TGCAGCGTTGGTGGAGGGGCTAACTATGGCTACACCTTC CSVGGGANYGYTF
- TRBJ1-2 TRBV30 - TGTGCCTGGAGTGCACGCAGGGGTAACTATGGCTACACCTTC CAWSARRGNYGYTF
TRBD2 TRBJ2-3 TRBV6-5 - TGTGCCAGCAGCCCTACGGGGGGGAGTAGGGATACGCAGTATTTT CASSPTGGSRDTQYF
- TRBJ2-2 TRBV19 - TGTGCCAGTAGTATAGGGGACACCGGGGAGCTGTTTTTT CASSIGDTGELFF
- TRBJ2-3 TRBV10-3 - TGTGCCATCAGTGAACGGGGGGCCCAAGATACGCAGTATTTT CAISERGAQDTQYF
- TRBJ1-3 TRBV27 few TGTGCCAGCAGTCTCCGGCCCCATGGGGACTCTGGAAACACCATATATTTT CASSLRPHGDSGNTIYF
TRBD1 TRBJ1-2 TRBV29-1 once TGCAGCGCCGGACAGGGGGGGAACTATGGCTACACCTTC CSAGQGGNYGYTF
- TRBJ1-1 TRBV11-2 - TGTGCCAGCAGCCATGACCCCCTGGGAGCTTTCTTT CASSHDPLGAFF
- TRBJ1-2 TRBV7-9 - TGTGCCAGCAGCCCGTCCCCCGGGGGGGGACAAATCAGTTTCTATGGCTACACCTTC CASSPSPGGGQISFYGYTF